This T cell receptor beta chain was obtained from a study of human T cells and chemical hapten exposure. Background on the study: Patch tests of 0.01% DPC on the upper back were read at 6 days.

This CDR3 spans 16 amino acids. Germline V lookup: CDR1 LNHNV, CDR2 YYDKDF (reference sequence). Germline trimming cut 5 bases from V and 6 bases from J; bases unmatched to any gene: 14. As to this clonotype: Its antigen is unknown.

Points from the study as a whole: Correlating positively with patch test score were the PT1 expanded TCR counts.

Individual cDNA molecules received unique molecular identifiers in the library. TCRdb independently ran MiXCR on the reads; one entry per CDR3 protein. Of 2,500 to 3,000 distinct CDR3 sequences listed, 40% to 55% are singletons. Treatment reported: therapeutic diphenylcyclopropenone sensitization with weekly scalp DPC. The V gene is TRBV15, the J gene TRBJ2-3, with TRBD2 identical over 7 bases. This specimen consisted of whole blood, obtained before DPC sensitization or 2, 6, or about 24 weeks after (not recorded which). This sequence was found in an adult with alopecia areata. Some clones in this sample may be carry-over from other donors' samples. This table probably holds off-target reads from a library built for another chain. The chain's CDR3 is CATSPLVAGSRDTQYF. As DNA, the CDR3 is TGTGCCACCAGCCCCCTGGTAGCGGGTTCCCGGGATACGCAGTATTTT.